The sequence of this T cell receptor beta chain was determined in a study of cytomegalovirus exposure and HLA in healthy donors. For the study at large: Tens of millions of unique TCR sequences came from HLA-typed donors in an early release.

Study-wide results and caveats: For TCR beta chains, V- and J-gene trimming was later linked to a missense DCLRE1C variant. Researchers had no immune exposure information except CMV serostatus available. When the data were analyzed later, several of the most significant clusters appeared to be linked to common viral pathogens.

The V gene's germline CDR1 is SGHRS and CDR2 YFSETQ. The ends lost 0 bases at V and 5 bases at J; junction bases unmatched: 4. CDR3 length: 16 residues. The PCR employed 60 Vbeta primers together with 13 Jbeta primers. The method was immunoSEQ multiplex PCR; TCRdb's version includes in-frame clones alone and lacks a portion of them. The table lists 150,000 or so clones, approximately 80% of them singletons. On this clone itself: Its antigen is not identified. The sample has other DNA sequences that encode this CDR3 too.

The receptor was isolated from a man aged 30 to 39 in good health and CMV-seropositive. J is TRBJ2-5 and V is TRBV5-1; 13 bases align to TRBD2. Sequenced: PBMCs. Written as DNA, the CDR3 is TGCGCCAGCAGCTTGGGGACTAGCGGGAGTCGGGAGACCCAGTACTTC. This translates into CASSLGTSGSRETQYF.